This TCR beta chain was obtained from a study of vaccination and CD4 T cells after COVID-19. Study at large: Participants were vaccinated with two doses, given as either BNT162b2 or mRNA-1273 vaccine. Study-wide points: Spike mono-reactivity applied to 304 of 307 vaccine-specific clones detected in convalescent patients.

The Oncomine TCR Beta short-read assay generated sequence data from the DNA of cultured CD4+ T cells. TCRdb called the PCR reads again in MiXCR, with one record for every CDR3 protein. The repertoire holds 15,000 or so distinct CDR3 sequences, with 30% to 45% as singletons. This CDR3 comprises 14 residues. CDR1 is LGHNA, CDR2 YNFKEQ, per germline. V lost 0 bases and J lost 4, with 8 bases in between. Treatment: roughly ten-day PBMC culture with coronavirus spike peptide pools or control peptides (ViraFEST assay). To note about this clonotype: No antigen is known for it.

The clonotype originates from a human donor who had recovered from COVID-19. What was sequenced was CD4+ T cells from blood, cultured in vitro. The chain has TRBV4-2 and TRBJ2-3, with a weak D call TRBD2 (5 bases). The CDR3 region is CASSQELLADTQYF. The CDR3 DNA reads TGTGCCAGCAGCCAAGAGCTACTAGCAGATACGCAGTATTTT.